This record covers a single T cell receptor beta chain. Its antigen remains unidentified. No qualities accompany the bases; no much larger clone lies one base away. The entry originates in a study of blood T cell repertoires in COVID-19 (dated by TCRdb to the early 2020s). For context, the study as a whole: Collaborator samples came from the United States, Italy and Spain and covered acute and convalescent phases of COVID-19. The prospective study material was composed of cDNA or gDNA derived from T cells, B-cell-depleted T cells, or PBMCs. Deeply sampled blood TCRbeta repertoires from subjects exposed to, actively infected with, or recovered from COVID-19 were included in the dataset. The repertoires were released in a freely available public database intended as a resource for research on the immune response to SARS-CoV-2. The samples were drawn from the first 160 participants of the ongoing ImmuneRACE study and from 950 to 1,500 subjects provided by 6 global collaborators. A de-identified subject ID, COVID-19 status, age in years and sex were almost always included in the sample metadata. Where available, HLA class I and class II types were taken from metadata supplied by the sample provider and were not determined by assay-based typing.

Its CDR3 holds 14 amino acids, cysteine through phenylalanine. The CDR3 DNA has 42 bases and is translated from base 1. As encoded in the germline V gene, CDR1 is LGHNA while CDR2 is YNFKEQ. Clipping removes 6 bases from V and 1 base from J, with 5 as the unmatched junction base count. Broad study findings and their caveats: The amount of clinical and demographic metadata varied by source and participant and was provided uncurated.

Whole blood was collected in K2EDTA tubes by collaborating institutions according to the institutions' own protocols. For TCRbeta analysis, collaborator samples were shipped as frozen whole blood, as isolated PBMCs, or as DNA extracted from either sample type. TCRbeta CDR3 regions were amplified from genomic DNA by means of the immunoSEQ Assay, a bias-controlled multiplex PCR. As for the authors' bioinformatics: Nucleated cell counts per sample were estimated from amplification of reference gene primers within the assay. To quantify the absolute abundance of each unique TCRbeta CDR3 rearrangement, sequence reads were collapsed and filtered. For each sample, productive Simpson clonality was calculated by taking the square root of Simpson's diversity index across productive rearrangements. The immuneACCESS repertoire file appears here via TCRdb, limited to in-frame rearrangements. These files lack a portion of the clones; in checked studies, under half of the deficit traces to unresolved V genes, and the cause of the others is not known. That table gives V, J and clone size, and the DNA gave D and trimming. The sample table shows roughly 280,000 clones, and under 90% are seen once. The ten largest clones represent 4% to 4.5% of the sample.

The origin of this receptor is a man in his fifties or sixties with acute or convalescent COVID-19. Sequenced material: peripheral blood. The rearranged chain carries TRBV4-2 and TRBJ2-7, with 8 bases in between that match TRBD2. The bases read TGTGCCAGCAGTCACACTAGCGGTTCCTACGAGCAGTACTTC. Translated, it reads CASSHTSGSYEQYF.